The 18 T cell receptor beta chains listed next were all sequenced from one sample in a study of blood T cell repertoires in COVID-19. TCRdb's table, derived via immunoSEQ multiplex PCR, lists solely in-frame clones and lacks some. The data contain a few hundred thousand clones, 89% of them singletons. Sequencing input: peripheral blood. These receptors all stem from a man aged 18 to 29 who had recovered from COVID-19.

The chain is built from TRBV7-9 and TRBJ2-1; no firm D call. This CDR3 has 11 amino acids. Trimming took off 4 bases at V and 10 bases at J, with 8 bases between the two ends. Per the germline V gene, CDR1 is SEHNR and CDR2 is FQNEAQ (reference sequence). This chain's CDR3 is CASSSSQEQFF. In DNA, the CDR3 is TGTGCCAGCAGCTCCTCCCAGGAGCAGTTCTTC.

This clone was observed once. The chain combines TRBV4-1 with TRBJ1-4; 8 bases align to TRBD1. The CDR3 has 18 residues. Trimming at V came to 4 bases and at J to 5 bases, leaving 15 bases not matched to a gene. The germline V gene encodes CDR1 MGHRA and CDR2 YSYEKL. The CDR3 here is CASSLYLTGGIGNEKLFF. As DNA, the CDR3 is TGCGCCAGCAGCCTCTATCTCACAGGGGGAATAGGGAATGAAAAACTGTTTTTT.

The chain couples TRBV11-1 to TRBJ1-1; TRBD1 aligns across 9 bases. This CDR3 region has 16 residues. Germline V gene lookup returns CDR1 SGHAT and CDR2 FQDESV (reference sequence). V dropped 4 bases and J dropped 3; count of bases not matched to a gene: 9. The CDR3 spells CASSSGTGIWYTEAFF. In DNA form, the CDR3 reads TGTGCCAGCAGCTCGGGGACAGGGATCTGGTACACTGAAGCTTTCTTT. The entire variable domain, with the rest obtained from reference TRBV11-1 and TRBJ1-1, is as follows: EAEVAQSPRYKITEKSQAVAFWCDPISGHATLYWYRQILGQGPELLVQFQDESVVDDSQLPKDRFSAERLKGVDSTLKIQPAELGDSAMYLCASSSGTGIWYTEAFFGQGTRLTVV.

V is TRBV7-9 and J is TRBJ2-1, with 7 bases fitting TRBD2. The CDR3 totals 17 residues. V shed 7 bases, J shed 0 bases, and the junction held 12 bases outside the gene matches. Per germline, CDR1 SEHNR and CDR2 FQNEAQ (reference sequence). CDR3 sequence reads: CASTWEGGPSSYNEQFF. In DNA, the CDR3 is TGTGCCAGCACCTGGGAGGGAGGGCCTTCCTCCTACAATGAGCAGTTCTTC. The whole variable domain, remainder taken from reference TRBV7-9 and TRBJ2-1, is DTGVSQNPRHKITKRGQNVTFRCDPISEHNRLYWYRQTLGQGPEFLTYFQNEAQLEKSRLLSDRFSAERPKGSFSTLEIQRTEQGDSAMYLCASTWEGGPSSYNEQFFGPGTRLTVL.

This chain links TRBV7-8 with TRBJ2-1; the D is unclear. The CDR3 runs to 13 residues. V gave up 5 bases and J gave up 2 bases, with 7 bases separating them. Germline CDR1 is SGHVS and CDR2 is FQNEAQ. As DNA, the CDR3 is TGTGCCAGCAGCGAAGCTGCCTACAATGAGCAGTTCTTC. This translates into CASSEAAYNEQFF.

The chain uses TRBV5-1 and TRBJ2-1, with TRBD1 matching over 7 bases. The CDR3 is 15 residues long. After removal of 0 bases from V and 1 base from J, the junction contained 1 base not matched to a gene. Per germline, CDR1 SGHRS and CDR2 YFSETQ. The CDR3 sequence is CASSLGGQSYNEQFF. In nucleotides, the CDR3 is TGCGCCAGCAGCTTGGGGGGACAGTCCTACAATGAGCAGTTCTTC. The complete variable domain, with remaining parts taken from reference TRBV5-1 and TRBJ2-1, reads KAGVTQTPRYLIKTRGQQVTLSCSPISGHRSVSWYQQTPGQGLQFLFEYFSETQRNKGNFPGRFSGRQFSNSRSEMNVSTLELGDSALYLCASSLGGQSYNEQFFGPGTRLTVL.

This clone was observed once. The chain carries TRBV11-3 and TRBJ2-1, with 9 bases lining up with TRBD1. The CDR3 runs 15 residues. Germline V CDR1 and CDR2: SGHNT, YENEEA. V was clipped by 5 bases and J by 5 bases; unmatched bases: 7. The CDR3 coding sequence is TGTGCCAGCAGCCCAGGGACAGGGTATGACAATGAGCAGTTCTTC. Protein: CASSPGTGYDNEQFF. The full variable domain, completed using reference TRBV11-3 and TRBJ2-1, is EAGVVQSPRYKIIEKKQPVAFWCNPISGHNTLYWYLQNLGQGPELLIRYENEEAVDDSQLPKDRFSAERLKGVDSTLKIQPAELGDSAVYLCASSPGTGYDNEQFFGPGTRLTVL.

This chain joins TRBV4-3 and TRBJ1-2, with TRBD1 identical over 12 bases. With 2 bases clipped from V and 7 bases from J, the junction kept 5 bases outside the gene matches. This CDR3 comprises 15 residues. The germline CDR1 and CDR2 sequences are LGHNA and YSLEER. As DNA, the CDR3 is TGCGCCAGCAGCCAACCCGGGACAGGGGGCTTTGGCTACACCTTC. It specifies CASSQPGTGGFGYTF.

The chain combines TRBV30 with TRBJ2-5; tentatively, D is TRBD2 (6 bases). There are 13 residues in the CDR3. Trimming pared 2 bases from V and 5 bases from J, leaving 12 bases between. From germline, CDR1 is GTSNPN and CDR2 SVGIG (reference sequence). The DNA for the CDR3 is TGTGCCTGGAGTCAAAGGGCGGGGGAGACCCAGTACTTC. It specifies CAWSQRAGETQYF.

CDR3: CASSPRDSSNYGYTF. The DNA of the CDR3 is TGTGCCAGCAGCCCCCGGGACAGTTCTAACTATGGCTACACCTTC. V usage is TRBV9 and J usage is TRBJ1-2; 7 nucleotides agree with TRBD1. V gave up 4 bases and J gave up 0 bases; unmatched junction bases: 6. Germline loops: CDR1 SGDLS, CDR2 YYNGEE. This CDR3 has 15 residues.

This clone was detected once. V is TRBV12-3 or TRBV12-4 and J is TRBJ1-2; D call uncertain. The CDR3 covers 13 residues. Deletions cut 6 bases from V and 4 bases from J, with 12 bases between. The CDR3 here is CASSVPAGYGYTF. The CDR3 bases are TGTGCCAGCAGCGTGCCGGCAGGCTATGGCTACACCTTC.

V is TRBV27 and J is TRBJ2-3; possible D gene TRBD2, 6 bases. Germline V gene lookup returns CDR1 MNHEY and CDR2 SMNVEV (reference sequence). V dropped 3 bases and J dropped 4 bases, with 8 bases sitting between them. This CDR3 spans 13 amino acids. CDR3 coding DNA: TGTGCCAGCAGTTTTCCGGGGGCAGATACGCAGTATTTT. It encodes CASSFPGADTQYF.

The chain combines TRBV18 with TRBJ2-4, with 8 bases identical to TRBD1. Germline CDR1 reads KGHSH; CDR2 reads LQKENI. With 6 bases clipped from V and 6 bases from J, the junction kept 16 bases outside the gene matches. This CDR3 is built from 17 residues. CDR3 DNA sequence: TGTGCCAGCTCGCTGGTGCACGGACAGGGTGACGGAAACATTCAGTACTTC. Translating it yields CASSLVHGQGDGNIQYF.

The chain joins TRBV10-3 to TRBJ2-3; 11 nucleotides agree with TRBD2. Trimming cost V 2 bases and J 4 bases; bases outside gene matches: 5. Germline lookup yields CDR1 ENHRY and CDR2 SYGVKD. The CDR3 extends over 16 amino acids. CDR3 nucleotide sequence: TGTGCCATCAGTGAGGGTAGCGGGGGGGGAGCAGATACGCAGTATTTT. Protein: CAISEGSGGGADTQYF.

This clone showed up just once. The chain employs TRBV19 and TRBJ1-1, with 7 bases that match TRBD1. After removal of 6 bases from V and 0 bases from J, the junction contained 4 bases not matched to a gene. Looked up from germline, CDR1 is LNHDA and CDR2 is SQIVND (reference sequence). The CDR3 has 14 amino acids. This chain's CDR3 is CASSTDRLNTEAFF. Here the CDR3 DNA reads TGTGCCAGTAGCACGGACAGGCTGAACACTGAAGCTTTCTTT.

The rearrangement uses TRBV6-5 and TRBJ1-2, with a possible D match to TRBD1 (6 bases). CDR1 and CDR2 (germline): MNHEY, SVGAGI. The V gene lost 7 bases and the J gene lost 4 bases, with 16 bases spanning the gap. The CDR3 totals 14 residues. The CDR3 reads CASNAGGRGYGYTF. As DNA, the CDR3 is TGTGCCAGCAACGCGGGGGGCAGGGGCTATGGCTACACCTTC.

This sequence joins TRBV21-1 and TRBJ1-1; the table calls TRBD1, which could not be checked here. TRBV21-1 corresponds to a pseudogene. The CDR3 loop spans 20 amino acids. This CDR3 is CASSGGQGARVISMNTEAFF. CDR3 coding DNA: TGTGCCAGCAGCGGGGGACAGGGGGCGCGGGTAATCTCGATGAACACTGAAGCTTTCTTT.

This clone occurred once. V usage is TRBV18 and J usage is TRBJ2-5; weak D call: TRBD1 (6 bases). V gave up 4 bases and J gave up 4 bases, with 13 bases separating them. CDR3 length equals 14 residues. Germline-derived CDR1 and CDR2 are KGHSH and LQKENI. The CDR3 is CASSRIGGIETQYF. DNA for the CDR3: TGTGCCAGCTCACGGATTGGGGGCATAGAGACCCAGTACTTC.